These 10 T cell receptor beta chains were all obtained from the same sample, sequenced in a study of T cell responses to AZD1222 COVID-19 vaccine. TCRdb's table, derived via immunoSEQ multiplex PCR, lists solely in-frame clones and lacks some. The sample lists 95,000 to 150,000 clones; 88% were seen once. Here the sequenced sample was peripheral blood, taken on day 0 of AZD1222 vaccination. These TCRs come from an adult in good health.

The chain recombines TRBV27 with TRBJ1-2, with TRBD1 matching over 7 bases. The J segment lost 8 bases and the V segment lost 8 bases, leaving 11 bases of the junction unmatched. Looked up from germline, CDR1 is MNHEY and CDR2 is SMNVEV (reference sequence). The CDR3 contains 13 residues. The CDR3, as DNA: TGTGCCAGCGTCAGCTCGACAGGGAGAGGCTACACCTTC. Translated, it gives CASVSSTGRGYTF.

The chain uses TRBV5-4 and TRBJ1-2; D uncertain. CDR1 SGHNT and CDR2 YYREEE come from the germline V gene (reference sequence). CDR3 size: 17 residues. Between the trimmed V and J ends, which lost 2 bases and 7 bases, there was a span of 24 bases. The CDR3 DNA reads TGTGCCAGCAGCTTAAGTGGTGGATCCGGCCTATTGGGTGGCTACACCTTC. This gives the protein CASSLSGGSGLLGGYTF. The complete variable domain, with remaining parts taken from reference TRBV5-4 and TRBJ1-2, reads ETGVTQSPTHLIKTRGQQVTLRCSSQSGHNTVSWYQQALGQGPQFIFQYYREEENGRGNFPPRFSGLQFPNYSSELNVNALELDDSALYLCASSLSGGSGLLGGYTFGSGTRLTVV.

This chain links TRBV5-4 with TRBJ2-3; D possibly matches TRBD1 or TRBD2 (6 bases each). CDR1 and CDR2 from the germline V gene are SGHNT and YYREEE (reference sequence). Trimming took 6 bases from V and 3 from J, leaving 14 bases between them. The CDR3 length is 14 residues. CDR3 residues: CASTNEGGTDTQYF. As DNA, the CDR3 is TGTGCCAGCACCAACGAAGGGGGGACAGATACGCAGTATTTT.

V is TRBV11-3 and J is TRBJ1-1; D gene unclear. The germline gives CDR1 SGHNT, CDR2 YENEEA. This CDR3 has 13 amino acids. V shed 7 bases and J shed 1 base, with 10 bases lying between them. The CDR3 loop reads CASTLEGNTEAFF. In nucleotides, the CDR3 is TGTGCCAGCACCCTTGAGGGGAACACTGAAGCTTTCTTT.

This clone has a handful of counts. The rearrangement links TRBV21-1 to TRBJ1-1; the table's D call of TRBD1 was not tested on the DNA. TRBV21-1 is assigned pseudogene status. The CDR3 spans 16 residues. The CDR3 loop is CASSEGAAPLNTEAFF. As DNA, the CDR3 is TGTGCCAGCAGTGAGGGGGCGGCCCCTTTGAACACTGAAGCTTTCTTT.

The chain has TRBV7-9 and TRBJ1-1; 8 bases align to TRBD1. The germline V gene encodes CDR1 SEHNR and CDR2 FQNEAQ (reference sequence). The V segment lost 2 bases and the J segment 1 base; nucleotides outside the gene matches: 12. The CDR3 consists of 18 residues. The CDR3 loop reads CASSLYPTADRGNTEAFF. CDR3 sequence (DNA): TGTGCCAGCAGCTTATATCCTACGGCCGACAGGGGGAACACTGAAGCTTTCTTT. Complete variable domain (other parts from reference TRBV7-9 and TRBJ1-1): DTGVSQNPRHKITKRGQNVTFRCDPISEHNRLYWYRQTLGQGPEFLTYFQNEAQLEKSRLLSDRFSAERPKGSFSTLEIQRTEQGDSAMYLCASSLYPTADRGNTEAFFGQGTRLTVV.

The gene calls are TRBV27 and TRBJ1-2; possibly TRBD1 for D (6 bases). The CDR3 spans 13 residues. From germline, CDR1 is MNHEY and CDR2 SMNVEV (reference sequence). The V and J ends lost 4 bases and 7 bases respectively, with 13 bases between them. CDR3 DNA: TGTGCCAGCAGTTCCAGACAGGTACTTGGCTACACCTTC. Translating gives CASSSRQVLGYTF.

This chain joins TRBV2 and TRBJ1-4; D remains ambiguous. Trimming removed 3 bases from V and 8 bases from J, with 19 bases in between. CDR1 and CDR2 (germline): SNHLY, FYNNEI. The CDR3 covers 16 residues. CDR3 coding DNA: TGTGCCAGCAGTGAGAGGGTGGCAGACCTGGGCGAAAAACTGTTTTTT. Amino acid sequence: CASSERVADLGEKLFF.

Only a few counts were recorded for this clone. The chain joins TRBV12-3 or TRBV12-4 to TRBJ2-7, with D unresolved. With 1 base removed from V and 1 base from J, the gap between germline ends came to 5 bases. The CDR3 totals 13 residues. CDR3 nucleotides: TGTGCCAGCAGTTTAGGGCTGTCCTACGAGCAGTACTTC. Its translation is CASSLGLSYEQYF.

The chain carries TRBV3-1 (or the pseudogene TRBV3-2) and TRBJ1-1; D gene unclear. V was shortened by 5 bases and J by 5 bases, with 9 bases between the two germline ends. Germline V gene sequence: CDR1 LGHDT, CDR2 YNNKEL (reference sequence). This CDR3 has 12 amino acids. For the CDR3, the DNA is TGTGCCAGCAGCATTCCCGGGACTGAAGCTTTCTTT. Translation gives CASSIPGTEAFF.